The 14 T cell receptor beta chains below come from one sample, sequenced in a study of T cell repertoires in ileal Crohn's disease. TCRdb's table, derived via immunoSEQ multiplex PCR, lists solely in-frame clones and lacks some. The top ten clones hold about a fifth of a sample with some 13,000 clones, about 78% of them seen once. Sequencing was done on a sample of ileal tissue. The receptors stem from an adult with Crohn's disease.

CDR3 protein: CASRRLAGEDTQYF. The CDR3 coding sequence is TGTGCCAGCAGAAGACTAGCGGGAGAAGATACGCAGTATTTT. The chain couples TRBV2 to TRBJ2-3, with 12 bases fitting TRBD2. J gave up 5 bases and V 6 bases, and 3 bases lay outside the gene matches. Germline CDR1 reads SNHLY; CDR2 reads FYNNEI. This CDR3 contains 14 residues.

This clone was seen once. The chain couples TRBV6-1 to TRBJ1-2, with D hard to call. Germline V lookup: CDR1 MNHNS, CDR2 SASEGT. Between the trimmed V and J ends, which lost 5 bases and 8 bases, there was a span of 15 bases. The CDR3 length is 13 residues. In DNA, the CDR3 is TGTGCCAGCAGTCTTTGGGGAGAAGGCGGCTACACCTTC. Translated: CASSLWGEGGYTF.

The chain links TRBV6-6 to TRBJ1-3, with a possible D match to TRBD1 (5 bases). The CDR3 loop spans 15 amino acids. The ends were cut back, 2 bases at V and 0 bases at J, with 8 bases in the middle. The germline V gene encodes CDR1 MNHNY and CDR2 SVGAGI (reference sequence). The CDR3 is CASSYGGYSGNTIYF. In DNA form, the CDR3 reads TGTGCCAGCAGTTACGGGGGGTACTCTGGAAACACCATATATTTT.

J is TRBJ1-5 and V is TRBV19, with TRBD1 matching over 8 bases. Trimming took 0 bases from V and 7 from J; bases not matched to a gene: 11. CDR1 and CDR2 from the germline V gene are LNHDA and SQIVND (reference sequence). The CDR3 runs to 17 residues. The CDR3 coding sequence is TGTGCCAGTAGTATAGACTTCCGGACAGGGATCACGCAGCCCCAGCATTTT. Protein: CASSIDFRTGITQPQHF.

The chain has TRBV29-1 and TRBJ2-2; 11 nucleotides match TRBD1. CDR1 is SQVTM and CDR2 is ANQGSEA in the germline V gene. The CDR3 spans 14 residues. With 6 bases clipped from V and 4 bases from J, the junction kept 4 bases outside the gene matches. CDR3 sequence: CSVWGTGGTGELFF. DNA of the CDR3: TGCAGCGTCTGGGGGACAGGGGGCACCGGGGAGCTGTTTTTT.

In this sample, this clone turned up a few times. The V gene is TRBV6-5, the J gene TRBJ1-2, with D maybe TRBD1 (5 bases). The germline V gene has CDR1 MNHEY and CDR2 SVGAGI. V shed 6 bases and J shed 2 bases, with 7 bases lying between them. The CDR3 extends over 12 amino acids. The CDR3 loop reads CASSPGNYGYTF. The CDR3 bases are TGTGCCAGCAGCCCAGGGAACTATGGCTACACCTTC.

This clone turned up a few times. This chain connects TRBV2 to TRBJ2-5; 9 bases are shared with TRBD2. Germline CDR1 SNHLY, CDR2 FYNNEI. The CDR3 loop spans 14 amino acids. V lost 7 bases to trimming and J lost 5 bases; unmatched junction nucleotides: 8. The CDR3 DNA is TGTGCCAGCAAGGGCGGGGGGGCTTGGGAGACCCAGTACTTC. As protein: CASKGGGAWETQYF.

The chain joins TRBV15 to TRBJ1-1, with no clear D. Per germline, CDR1 LNHNV and CDR2 YYDKDF (reference sequence). Between the trimmed V and J ends, which lost 3 bases and 6 bases, there was a span of 8 bases. CDR3 size: 12 residues. The CDR3 is CATSSGRPEAFF. The CDR3 nucleotides read TGTGCCACCAGCAGCGGTCGTCCTGAAGCTTTCTTT.

The chain recombines TRBV29-1 with TRBJ2-6; D gene ambiguous. Trimming shortened V by 7 bases and J by 0 bases, and 19 bases separated the two germline ends. The V gene's germline CDR1 is SQVTM and CDR2 ANQGSEA. The CDR3 covers 17 residues. The CDR3, as DNA: TGCAGCGCCGAATTTCCGGAGAAGCTCTCTGGGGCCAACGTCCTGACTTTC. Protein sequence: CSAEFPEKLSGANVLTF.

This chain uses TRBV7-9 with TRBJ1-2, with 9 nucleotides matching TRBD1. Germline-derived CDR1 and CDR2 are SEHNR and FQNEAQ (reference sequence). V shed 4 bases, J shed 2 bases, and the junction held 8 bases outside the gene matches. CDR3 length equals 16 residues. CDR3 in amino acids: CASSSDRQGGNYGYTF. The CDR3, as DNA: TGTGCCAGCAGCTCAGATCGACAGGGGGGCAACTATGGCTACACCTTC. Drawing the rest from reference TRBV7-9 and TRBJ1-2, the complete variable domain is DTGVSQNPRHKITKRGQNVTFRCDPISEHNRLYWYRQTLGQGPEFLTYFQNEAQLEKSRLLSDRFSAERPKGSFSTLEIQRTEQGDSAMYLCASSSDRQGGNYGYTFGSGTRLTVV.

The chain carries TRBV11-2 and TRBJ1-2; D might be TRBD1 (5 bases). Germline V gene data show CDR1 as SGHAT and CDR2 as FQNNGV. V lost 3 bases to trimming and J lost 3 bases, with 8 bases between them. The CDR3 consists of 13 residues. Here the CDR3 DNA reads TGTGCCAGCAGCTTCGACAGCTACTATGGCTACACCTTC. It codes for CASSFDSYYGYTF.

This clone was picked up one time. This chain's CDR3 is CASSLRQGDHGYTF. The CDR3 DNA follows: TGTGCCAGCAGCTTACGACAGGGGGACCATGGCTACACCTTC. The chain has TRBV5-4 and TRBJ1-2; 9 bases fit TRBD1. The CDR3 runs 14 residues. Germline V gene data show CDR1 as SGHNT and CDR2 as YYREEE (reference sequence). The V gene end was trimmed by 2 bases and the J gene end by 6 bases; junction bases not matched to a gene: 5.

The chain joins TRBV10-3 to TRBJ1-5, with D possibly TRBD1 on 5 matching bases. This CDR3 contains 14 residues. The V end was cut by 6 bases, the J end by 7 bases, with 16 bases between. Germline V gives CDR1 ENHRY, CDR2 SYGVKD. CDR3 bases: TGTGCCATCAGGTCCGGGGGGGAGTTCCAGCCCCAGCATTTT. This sequence encodes CAIRSGGEFQPQHF.

This clone was recorded a few times. The chain recombines TRBV19 with TRBJ2-2; possibly TRBD2 for D (5 bases). In germline, CDR1 is LNHDA, CDR2 SQIVND (reference sequence). This CDR3 is built from 15 residues. Trimming stripped 1 base from V and 6 bases from J, with 12 bases between. The CDR3 reads CASSIGGRGSGELFF. DNA of the CDR3: TGTGCCAGTAGTATAGGGGGAAGAGGGTCCGGGGAGCTGTTTTTT.